This entry features one TCR beta chain sequence. Unique molecular identifiers featured in how the TCRbeta library was prepared. TCRdb called the PCR reads again in MiXCR, with one record for every CDR3 protein. The sample yields approximately 500,000 distinct CDR3 sequences, over 20% seen once. The CDR3 has 15 residues. The V gene end was trimmed by 0 bases and the J gene end by 9 bases; junction bases not matched to a gene: 6. CDR1 and CDR2 (germline): SNHLY, FYNNEI. The sample belongs to a study of T-cell reconstitution after alpha-beta-depleted transplantation in children. V usage is TRBV2 and J usage is TRBJ2-5; 11 bases agree with TRBD1. The sequence was obtained from a boy under two years old with Wiskott-Aldrich syndrome, due to receive a stem cell transplant. Sequenced here: PBMCs, sampled before TCRalphabeta/CD19-depleted stem cell transplant. The CDR3 sequence is CASSEALGQGAAQYF. In DNA form, the CDR3 reads TGTGCCAGCAGTGAAGCGCTAGGACAGGGGGCGGCCCAGTACTTC.